This record concerns one T cell receptor (beta chain) sequence. Germline assignment: CDR1 SGHTA and CDR2 FQGTGA. Unmatched junction bases numbered 14, after V lost 5 bases and J lost 9 bases. The CDR3 is made up of 15 amino acids. Some clones are missing from TCRdb's copy, which holds only in-frame ones; the method was immunoSEQ multiplex PCR. Of some 200,000 clones listed, roughly 84% were seen once; the top ten hold more than 7%. These data belong to a study of blood T cell repertoires in COVID-19. Study details: Cohort 3 recovered donors had two negative PCRs, clearance, or symptom resolution. Samples taken during acute and convalescent COVID-19 were collected in the United States, Italy and Spain.

Material: PBMCs or T cells enriched from blood (not recorded which). V usage is TRBV7-3 and J usage is TRBJ2-5; TRBD2 matches at 8 bases. The clonotype was recovered from a man aged 25-45 years in a cohort exposed to, infected with or recovered from COVID-19 (not recorded which). The CDR3: CASSQSGGTQLAQYF. The CDR3 DNA follows: TGTGCCAGCAGCCAATCGGGGGGGACCCAATTGGCCCAGTACTTC.